Listed below are T cell receptor beta chains from one sample, sequenced in a study of blood T cell repertoires in COVID-19. Clones were sequenced by immunoSEQ multiplex PCR, and TCRdb holds only the in-frame ones, with some missing. The sample lists 78,000 or so clones; about 80% were seen once. The sample taken for sequencing was peripheral blood. The receptor set was obtained from a human donor in a cohort sampled during active COVID-19. CDR3s include the opening cysteine and the closing phenylalanine or tryptophan. The order of the fields is V gene, clone size, CDR3 length, D gene, J gene, CDR3 DNA, CDR3 protein. A D gene is named only where the DNA matches it firmly. Not all rows give a size; the values are once, few, many and, for expanded clones, a class.

TRBV18	NA	15	TRBD1	TRBJ2-7	TGTGCCAGCTCACCGCCCGGGACAGGAACATACGAGCAGTACTTC	CASSPPGTGTYEQYF
TRBV24-1	once	11	TRBD1	TRBJ2-1	TGTGCCACCGGAGACCGGGACAGGTGGTTCTTC	CATGDRDRWFF
TRBV7-2	NA	12	NA	TRBJ2-7	TGTGCCAGCAGCCCCGCCTACTACGAGCAGTACTTC	CASSPAYYEQYF
TRBV7-9	NA	18	NA	TRBJ2-6	TGTGCCAGCAGCTTAGCTGCAGGGGGGACCTCTGGGGCCAACGTCCTGACTTTC	CASSLAAGGTSGANVLTF
TRBV28	NA	15	TRBD1	TRBJ2-1	TGTGCCAGCAGTTCCTCCCGAAGGGGGCGGAGTGAGCAGTTCTTC	CASSSSRRGRSEQFF
TRBV6-5	NA	16	TRBD1	TRBJ1-4	TGTGCCAGCAGTTACTCCCTGACAGGGGGCAGCGAAAAACTGTTTTTT	CASSYSLTGGSEKLFF
TRBV19	NA	15	NA	TRBJ1-5	TGTGCCAGTAGTACCAGGTTTGATAGCAATCAGCCCCAGCATTTT	CASSTRFDSNQPQHF
TRBV3-1/TRBV3-2	NA	16	NA	TRBJ2-2	TGTGCCAGCAGCCAAGAGCACAGGTCCTCCACCGGGGAGCTGTTTTTT	CASSQEHRSSTGELFF
TRBV7-6	NA	14	NA	TRBJ2-7	TGTGCCAGCAGCTTAGCGCCAGGCTCCTACGAGCAGTACTTC	CASSLAPGSYEQYF
TRBV5-1	few	14	NA	TRBJ2-7	TGCGCCAGCAGCTCCTCGGGTCAGTACTACGAGCAGTACTTC	CASSSSGQYYEQYF
TRBV28	NA	15	NA	TRBJ2-4	TGTGCCAGCAGTGCCCCGGGGGTTTCCAAAAACATTCAGTACTTC	CASSAPGVSKNIQYF
TRBV5-4	NA	16	TRBD2	TRBJ2-7	TGTGCCAGCAGCTCGGGTGGACTAGCGGACCGGAACGAGCAGTACTTC	CASSSGGLADRNEQYF
TRBV12-5	NA	15	TRBD1	TRBJ1-2	TGTGCTAGTGGTTTGACGGGACAGGGCCCGTCTGGCTACACCTTC	CASGLTGQGPSGYTF
TRBV5-1	NA	15	TRBD2	TRBJ2-1	TGCGCCAGCAGCCGCAGCGGGGTGGACTACAATGAGCAGTTCTTC	CASSRSGVDYNEQFF
TRBV7-3	NA	15	NA	TRBJ2-6	TGTGCCAGCAGCACACCAGGGTCCGGGGCCAACGTCCTGACTTTC	CASSTPGSGANVLTF
TRBV2	NA	13	TRBD1	TRBJ2-5	TGTGCCAGCAGACGGGACAGCCAAGAGACCCAGTACTTC	CASRRDSQETQYF